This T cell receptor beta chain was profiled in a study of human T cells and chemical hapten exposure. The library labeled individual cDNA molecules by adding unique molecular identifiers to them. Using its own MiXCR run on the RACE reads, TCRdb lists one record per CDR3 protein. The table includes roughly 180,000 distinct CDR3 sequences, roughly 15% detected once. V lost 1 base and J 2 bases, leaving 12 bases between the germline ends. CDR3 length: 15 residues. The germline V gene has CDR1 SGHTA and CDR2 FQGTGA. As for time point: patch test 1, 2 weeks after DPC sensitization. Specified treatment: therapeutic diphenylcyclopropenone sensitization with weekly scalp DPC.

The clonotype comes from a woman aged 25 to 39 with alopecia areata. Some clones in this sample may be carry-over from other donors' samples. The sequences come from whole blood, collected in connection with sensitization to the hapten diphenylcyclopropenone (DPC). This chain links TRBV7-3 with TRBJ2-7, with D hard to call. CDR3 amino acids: CASSLMEGTPYEQYF. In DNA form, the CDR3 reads TGTGCCAGCAGCTTAATGGAAGGTACCCCCTACGAGCAGTACTTC.